This T cell receptor (beta chain) came from a study of cytomegalovirus exposure and HLA in healthy donors. Looking at the study overall: Earlier, 150 million to 200 million T cells were analyzed, and some 120 million unique TCR beta sequences were found among them. Study-wide findings and caveats: For presence/absence analyses, sequencing depth was assumed to be roughly uniform across donors.

13 Jbeta primers and 60 Vbeta primers were used for the PCR. Clones were read by immunoSEQ multiplex PCR, and TCRdb kept only the in-frame ones, dropping some. This table holds around 100,000 clones, 60% to 80% found once. This clone was detected only once. Antigen specificity is unknown. V was trimmed by 5 bases and J by 5 bases, leaving 21 bases between them. The CDR3 length is 16 residues. Germline loops: CDR1 SGHTA, CDR2 FQGNSA. These donors, healthy bone marrow donors, were studied. At collection, donors were nominally healthy, but unrecorded immune exposures were probable. The clonotype comes from a man aged 50 to 59 in good health and CMV-seropositive. Material: PBMCs. J is TRBJ2-5 and V is TRBV7-2; TRBD2 is a possible D gene (5 bases). The CDR3 bases are TGTGCCAGCAGCCCACAAGCCGGAGGCTCCCGGGAGACCCAGTACTTC. It codes for CASSPQAGGSRETQYF.